This T cell receptor (beta chain) stems from a study of blood T cell repertoires in COVID-19 (TCRdb year 2020). For the wider study: The collaborator samples originated in the United States, Italy and Spain and spanned the acute and convalescent phases of COVID-19. The prospective study material was composed of cDNA or gDNA derived from T cells, B-cell-depleted T cells, or PBMCs. Subjects who had been exposed to COVID-19, were actively infected with it, or had recovered from it provided the deeply sampled blood TCRbeta repertoires that made up the dataset. The repertoires were released in a freely available public database meant as a resource for research on the immune response to SARS-CoV-2. The samples were drawn from the first 160 participants of the ongoing ImmuneRACE study and from 1,254 subjects provided by 6 global collaborators. Nearly every sample came with metadata listing a de-identified subject ID, COVID-19 status, age in years and sex. HLA class I and class II types, where available, came from metadata supplied by the sample provider rather than from assay-based typing.

TCRbeta CDR3 regions were amplified from genomic DNA using the immunoSEQ Assay, a bias-controlled multiplex PCR. Per the source publication's procedure: The number of nucleated cells in each sample was estimated from the amplification of reference gene primers within the assay. Sequence reads were collapsed and filtered to measure the absolute abundance of every unique TCRbeta CDR3 rearrangement. For each sample, productive Simpson clonality was calculated as the square root of Simpson's diversity index across productive rearrangements. TCRdb provides this immuneACCESS table in a form limited to in-frame rearrangements. Some clones are lacking; in checked studies, under half of them reflect an unresolved V gene, and why the rest are absent is not known. V and J calls and clone size follow that table, whereas D and trimming were derived from the DNA. Counted in this sample were around 300,000 clones; around nine tenths of them appeared once. The ten largest clones add up to over 2% of the sample.

Here is what the overall study found, with its caveats: How much clinical and demographic metadata was included differed by source and by participant, and the metadata was provided uncurated.

The trim is 1 base for V and 5 bases for J, with a gap of 15 bases between the germline ends. Including the terminal cysteine and phenylalanine, the CDR3 comprises 16 residues. Only the CDR3 portion is preserved as DNA: 48 bases, with reading frame beginning at the first base. Based on the germline V gene, the CDR1 and CDR2 sequences are SGHTA and FQGNSA. Worth noting for this clone: Its antigen target is currently unknown. Base qualities are not at hand, and no much larger clone is one base apart.

Participants in the prospective study were enrolled through a virtual design, were aged roughly 18 to 100 years, and lived in 20 to 30 United States geographic areas. Cohort assignment in the prospective study relied on participant-reported clinical history from a screening survey and a study questionnaire. ImmuneRACE Cohort 3 recovered participants were defined by two consecutive negative NP/OP PCR tests, healthcare professional clearance, or symptom resolution. In the prospective study, mobile phlebotomists collected whole blood, serum and a nasopharyngeal or oropharyngeal swab from each participant. Additional blood draws and questionnaires over an approximately 2-month period could optionally be provided by prospective study participants. Prospective study blood samples were shipped either frozen or at room temperature before DNA extraction.

Sequenced input: PBMCs or T cells enriched from blood (not recorded which). This clonotype was obtained from a woman aged 18-29 years who had recovered from COVID-19. The rearranged segments are TRBV7-2 and TRBJ1-5, with the D gene not confidently named. The CDR3 corresponds to CASSLESNSGYQPQHF. The DNA is TGTGCCAGCAGCTTAGAGAGTAACAGCGGTTATCAGCCCCAGCATTTT.